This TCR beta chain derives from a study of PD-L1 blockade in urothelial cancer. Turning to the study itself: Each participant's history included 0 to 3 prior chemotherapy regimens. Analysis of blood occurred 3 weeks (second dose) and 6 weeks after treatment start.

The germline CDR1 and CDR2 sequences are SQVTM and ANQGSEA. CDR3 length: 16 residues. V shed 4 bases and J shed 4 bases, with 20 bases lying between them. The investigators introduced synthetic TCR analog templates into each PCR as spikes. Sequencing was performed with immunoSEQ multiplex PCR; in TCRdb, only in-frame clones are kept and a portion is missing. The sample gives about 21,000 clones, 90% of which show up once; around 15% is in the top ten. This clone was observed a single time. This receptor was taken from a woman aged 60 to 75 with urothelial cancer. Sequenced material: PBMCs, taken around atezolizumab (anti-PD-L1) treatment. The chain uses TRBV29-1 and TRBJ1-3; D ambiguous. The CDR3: CSVADTGMGSGNTIYF. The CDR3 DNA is TGCAGCGTTGCAGATACCGGGATGGGTTCAGGAAACACCATATATTTT. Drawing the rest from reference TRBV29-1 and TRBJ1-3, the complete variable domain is SAVISQKPSRDICQRGTSLTIQCQVDSQVTMMFWYRQQPGQSLTLIATANQGSEATYESGFVIDKFPISRPNLTFSTLTVSNMSPEDSSIYLCSVADTGMGSGNTIYFGEGSWLTVV.